The clone carrying this T cell receptor (beta chain) was seen a few times. Its antigen is not identified. The ends were cut back, 5 bases at V and 6 bases at J, with 6 bases in the middle. The CDR3 spans 11 residues. Germline CDR1 is MNHEY and CDR2 is SVGAGI. This sample was taken from a study of T-cell memory formation after mild COVID-19. Study background: Across donors, TCR clusters were largely donor specific. Study results and caveats: In second-wave clones peaking day 37, SARS-CoV-2 specificity remained unconfirmed. Clones which contracted sat mainly in CM and EM if CD4+, and in EMRA if CD8+.

From 5'RACE with constant-segment primers came TCR alpha and TCR beta cDNA libraries that carried sample barcodes and UMIs. TCRdb re-analysed the 5' RACE reads in MiXCR, keeping a single row per CDR3 protein. This sample carries under 350,000 distinct CDR3 sequences, 15% to 20% of them seen once, and the ten largest clones take more than 20%. Material: PBMCs or a T cell subset sorted from them (not recorded which). The sequence was obtained from a man younger than 35 who had mild COVID-19 (a few samples of this study predate the infection). Cell type and time point are not known. V is TRBV6-5 and J is TRBJ2-3; D is uncertain. The DNA for the CDR3 is TGTGCCAGCAGTCAAAAGGATACGCAGTATTTT. It encodes CASSQKDTQYF.